Included here is one TCR beta chain sequence, with context. The germline V gene encodes CDR1 SGHTA and CDR2 FQGTGA. Losses at the gene ends were 5 bases for V and 7 bases for J; bases not matched to a gene: 9. The CDR3 runs 14 residues. TCRdb passed the 5' RACE reads through MiXCR, listing each CDR3 protein once. This sample has 580,000 or so distinct CDR3 sequences; 15% to 20% occur once, and the top ten carry roughly 7.7%. This record belongs to a study of T-cell memory formation after mild COVID-19. The chain recombines TRBV7-3 with TRBJ2-7, with TRBD1 identical over 9 bases. Sequencing input: PBMCs or a T cell subset sorted from them (not recorded which). This clonotype originated in an adult woman who had mild COVID-19 (a few samples of this study predate the infection). Cell type and time point are not known. The CDR3 sequence: CASSHSPGTGEQYF. The CDR3 region has the DNA TGTGCCAGCAGCCACTCCCCCGGGACAGGGGAGCAGTACTTC.